This T cell receptor (beta chain) emerged from a study of T cell repertoires in cytomegalovirus infection. Study overall: CMV epitopes that were recently identified and HLA-C-restricted were used alongside well-studied HLA-B-restricted ones. Public signatures in TCR beta pointed to CMV infection and matching HLA type.

TCRdb reprocessed the reads via MiXCR and lists one record per CDR3 protein. The sample has about 920,000 distinct CDR3 sequences; around 30% are singletons. Study-level findings and limits: CMV-specific TCR beta clonotypes restricted by HLA-C dominated the ex vivo response. CMV carriers with the relevant HLA were identified by cumulative public TCR beta family frequency.

Trimming took 5 bases from V and 2 from J, leaving 18 bases between them. Germline CDR1 reads SGHVT; CDR2 reads SQSDAQ. The CDR3 covers 16 residues. This clonotype came up many times. What it recognizes is unknown. The input for sequencing was cultured CD8+ T cells from PBMCs, taken from culture after CMV antigen stimulation. This clonotype was sampled from a human donor in good health (CMV status not recorded). Some clones in this sample may be carry-over from other donors' samples. This chain links TRBV7-4 with TRBJ1-2, with D possibly being TRBD1 (5 bases). The CDR3, as DNA: TGTGCCAGCAGCACCTCCCCCCCCCCAGGGAACTATGGCTACACCTTC. Its protein is CASSTSPPPGNYGYTF.